The next 14 T cell receptor beta chains were all read from a single sample in a study of cytomegalovirus exposure and HLA in healthy donors. 13 Jbeta primers and 60 Vbeta primers were used for the PCR. Produced via immunoSEQ multiplex PCR; TCRdb's table is partial and in-frame only. The profile shows 90,000 or so clones, around 80% of them singletons. Sequencing was done on a sample of PBMCs. The origin of the receptors is a male donor in good health and CMV-seropositive.

J is TRBJ1-2 and V is TRBV4-1; TRBD1 matches at 7 bases. V lost 4 bases, J lost 6 bases, and 11 bases stayed unmatched. Germline V CDR1 and CDR2: MGHRA, YSYEKL. The CDR3 extends over 15 amino acids. The CDR3 spells CASSPRQGLVDGYTF. CDR3 sequence (DNA): TGCGCCAGCAGCCCGCGACAGGGCTTAGTCGATGGCTACACCTTC.

The chain uses TRBV5-4 and TRBJ2-5, with D possibly TRBD2 on 6 matching bases. The better agreement between TRBJ2-7 and the DNA end casts doubt on the J call. This CDR3 is built from 14 residues. The germline V gene has CDR1 SGHNT and CDR2 YYREEE (reference sequence). The CDR3 sequence is CASSRAAGSYEQYF. Here the CDR3 DNA reads TGTGCCAGCAGCCGGGCCGCGGGATCCTACGAGCAGTACTTC.

The chain is built from TRBV4-2 and TRBJ2-7; 8 positions agree with TRBD1. The CDR3 sequence is 15 residues long. V shed 0 bases and J 5 bases; nucleotides not matched to a gene: 6. Germline CDR1 is LGHNA and CDR2 is YNFKEQ. CDR3 nucleotides: TGTGCCAGCAGCCAAGATTGGCAGGGGGCCGACGAGCAGTACTTC. Protein product: CASSQDWQGADEQYF.

The chain recombines TRBV25-1 with TRBJ1-5; 7 bases line up with TRBD1. Germline V lookup: CDR1 MGHDK, CDR2 SYGVNS. V lost 8 bases to trimming and J lost 4 bases; unmatched junction nucleotides: 11. The CDR3 runs 15 residues. The DNA of the CDR3 is TGTGCCAGCGGAACAGACAGGGCGCTGAATCAGCCCCAGCATTTT. Its protein is CASGTDRALNQPQHF.

J is TRBJ2-1 and V is TRBV6-1, with D possibly TRBD1 on 6 matching bases. The germline V gene has CDR1 MNHNS and CDR2 SASEGT. The length of the CDR3 is 15 residues. The ends were cut back, 1 base at V and 2 bases at J, with 9 bases in the middle. CDR3 residues: CASSEEGGAYNEQFF. The CDR3, as DNA: TGTGCCAGCAGTGAAGAAGGGGGAGCCTACAATGAGCAGTTCTTC.

The gene calls are TRBV7-7 and TRBJ2-2, with TRBD1 as a possible D gene (6 bases). Trimming stripped 5 bases from V and 2 bases from J, with 18 bases between. The CDR3 has 17 amino acids. CDR1 is SSHAT, CDR2 FNYEAQ, per germline (reference sequence). The CDR3 spells CASSQNRDTRNTGELFF. The CDR3 DNA reads TGTGCCAGCAGCCAAAATCGGGACACGAGAAACACCGGGGAGCTGTTTTTT.

This sequence joins TRBV5-1 and TRBJ2-3, with 11 bases aligning to TRBD2. The V segment lost 4 bases and the J segment 2 bases; nucleotides outside the gene matches: 6. CDR1 is SGHRS, CDR2 YFSETQ, per germline. CDR3 length: 16 residues. Here the CDR3 reads CASSATSGIFTDTQYF. CDR3 in DNA: TGCGCCAGCAGCGCGACTAGCGGGATTTTCACAGATACGCAGTATTTT. The full variable domain, in which reference TRBV5-1 and TRBJ2-3 provide the parts outside the CDR3, is KAGVTQTPRYLIKTRGQQVTLSCSPISGHRSVSWYQQTPGQGLQFLFEYFSETQRNKGNFPGRFSGRQFSNSRSEMNVSTLELGDSALYLCASSATSGIFTDTQYFGPGTRLTVL.

The chain employs TRBV7-2 and TRBJ2-5; 7 nucleotides align to TRBD1. CDR1 is SGHTA and CDR2 is FQGNSA in the germline V gene. The CDR3 runs 15 residues. J gave up 2 bases and V 5 bases, and 8 bases lay outside the gene matches. Written as DNA, the CDR3 is TGTGCCAGCAGCAAGCCACAGGGGCGGCAAGAGACCCAGTACTTC. It encodes CASSKPQGRQETQYF.

This chain uses TRBV5-6 with TRBJ2-2, with TRBD1 matching 11 bases. J gave up 7 bases and V 4 bases, and 9 bases lay outside the gene matches. This CDR3 has 16 amino acids. The V gene's germline CDR1 is SGHDT and CDR2 YYEEEE. This chain's CDR3 is CASSHSPGTGGGELFF. CDR3 nucleotides: TGTGCCAGCAGCCACTCACCCGGGACAGGGGGCGGGGAGCTGTTTTTT.

This clone was seen a single time. V usage is TRBV6-5 and J usage is TRBJ1-2; 7 bases map to TRBD1. With 6 bases clipped from V and 3 bases from J, the junction kept 7 bases outside the gene matches. CDR1 and CDR2 (germline): MNHEY, SVGAGI. This CDR3 has 14 amino acids. In nucleotides, the CDR3 is TGTGCCAGCAGCACTACAGGGGATGACTATGGCTACACCTTC. As protein: CASSTTGDDYGYTF.

This chain links TRBV27 with TRBJ2-7; D perhaps matches TRBD2 (6 bases). The germline V gene encodes CDR1 MNHEY and CDR2 SMNVEV (reference sequence). The CDR3 spans 13 residues. Trimming pared 4 bases from V and 6 bases from J, leaving 13 bases between. CDR3 in amino acids: CASSWPGAGEQYF. Written as DNA, the CDR3 is TGTGCCAGCAGTTGGCCGGGAGCTGGCGAGCAGTACTTC.

The chain carries TRBV7-9 and TRBJ1-1, with 8 bases aligning to TRBD1. Looked up from germline, CDR1 is SEHNR and CDR2 is FQNEAQ (reference sequence). Trimming cost V 5 bases and J 2 bases; bases outside gene matches: 7. The CDR3 sequence is 15 residues long. CDR3 nucleotides: TGTGCCAGCAGCGCTCAGGGGGCAGCTAACACTGAAGCTTTCTTT. Translating gives CASSAQGAANTEAFF.

Worth noting for this clone: A read error may account for a junction end that differs from germline. The chain uses TRBV7-9 and TRBJ1-4, with D maybe TRBD1 (6 bases). CDR1 SEHNR and CDR2 FQNEAQ come from the germline V gene (reference sequence). This CDR3 has 15 residues. The CDR3 region is CSSSRDIATNEKLFF. The CDR3 coding sequence is TGTTCCAGCAGCCGGGACATTGCAACTAATGAAAAACTGTTTTTT.

This clone was counted between two and nine times. The chain links TRBV4-1 to TRBJ2-7, with TRBD2 matching over 13 bases. Germline CDR1 is MGHRA and CDR2 is YSYEKL. The CDR3 is made up of 17 amino acids. V shed 2 bases, J shed 6 bases, and the junction held 10 bases outside the gene matches. In DNA form, the CDR3 reads TGCGCCAGCAGCCAATATTATACTAGCGGGAGGGCGGGCGAGCAGTACTTC. As protein: CASSQYYTSGRAGEQYF.